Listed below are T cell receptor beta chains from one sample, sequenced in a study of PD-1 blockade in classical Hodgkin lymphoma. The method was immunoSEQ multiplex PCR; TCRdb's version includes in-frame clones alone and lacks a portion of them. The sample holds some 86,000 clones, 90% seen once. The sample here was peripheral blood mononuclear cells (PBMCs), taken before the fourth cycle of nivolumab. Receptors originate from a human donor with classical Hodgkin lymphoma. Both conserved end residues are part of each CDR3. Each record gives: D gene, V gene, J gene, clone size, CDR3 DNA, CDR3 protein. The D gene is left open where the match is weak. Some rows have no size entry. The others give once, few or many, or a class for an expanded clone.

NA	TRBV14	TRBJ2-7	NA	TGTGCCAGCAGCCAATCCCACGGGGTTTCCTACGAGCAGTACTTC	CASSQSHGVSYEQYF
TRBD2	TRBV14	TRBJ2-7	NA	TGTGCCAGCAGCCAACGGACTAGCGGGGGGCTTACCTACGAGCAGTACTTC	CASSQRTSGGLTYEQYF
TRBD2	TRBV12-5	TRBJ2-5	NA	TGTGCTAGTGCTAGCGGGGAGACCCAGTACTTC	CASASGETQYF
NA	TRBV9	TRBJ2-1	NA	TGTGCCAGCAGCGTAACTTCGATCTCCTACAATGAGCAGTTCTTC	CASSVTSISYNEQFF
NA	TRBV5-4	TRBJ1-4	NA	TGTGCCAGCAGCCCAGGGTTCGGGGATGAAAAACTGTTTTTT	CASSPGFGDEKLFF
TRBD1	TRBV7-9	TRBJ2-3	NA	TGTGCCAGCAGCTTAGTAGAACTTTCAGGGGGTAAGGAAGATACGCAGTATTTT	CASSLVELSGGKEDTQYF
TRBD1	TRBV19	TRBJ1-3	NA	TGTGCCAGTAGTCAAGACCGGGACAGGGGAAGAAACACCATATATTTT	CASSQDRDRGRNTIYF
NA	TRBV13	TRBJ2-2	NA	TGTGCCAGCAGCGGCGGGGACCCGAACACCGGGGAGCTGTTTTTT	CASSGGDPNTGELFF
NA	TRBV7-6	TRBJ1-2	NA	TGTGCCAGCAGCTCCTCAGGGCTAAGCTACACCTTC	CASSSSGLSYTF
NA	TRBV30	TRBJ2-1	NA	TGTGCCTGGAGTGGCCTTGGGCCACGGGAATACAATGAGCAGTTCTTC	CAWSGLGPREYNEQFF
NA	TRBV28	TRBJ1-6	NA	TGTGCCAGCAGTTTAGTAGGACGGGGCGATAATTCACCCCTCCACTTT	CASSLVGRGDNSPLHF
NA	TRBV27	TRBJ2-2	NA	TGTGCCAGCAGTTTGGGGCAGAACACCGGGGAGCTGTTTTTT	CASSLGQNTGELFF
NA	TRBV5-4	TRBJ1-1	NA	TGTGCCAGCAGCACTGGAAAACGGGCGCCGGAGACTGAAGCTTTCTTT	CASSTGKRAPETEAFF
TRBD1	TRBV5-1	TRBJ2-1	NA	TGCGCCAGCAGCTTGGAATGGTGGGACAGAAGCGATGAGCAGTTCTTC	CASSLEWWDRSDEQFF
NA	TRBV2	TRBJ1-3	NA	TGTGCCAGCAGTGAAACCGGTTCCAGCTCTGGAAACACCATATATTTT	CASSETGSSSGNTIYF
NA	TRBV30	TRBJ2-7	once	TGTGCCTGGAGGTTGGCGGGGGCGCCTTTACCTTACGAGCAGTACTTC	CAWRLAGAPLPYEQYF
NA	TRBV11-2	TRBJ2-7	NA	TGTGCCAGCAGCCTAATAGCGGTATTCCACGAGCAGTACTTC	CASSLIAVFHEQYF
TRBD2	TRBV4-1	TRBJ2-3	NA	TGCGCCAGCAGCCCTATCATAGCGGGAAGCACAGATACGCAGTATTTT	CASSPIIAGSTDTQYF
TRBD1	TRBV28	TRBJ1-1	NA	TGTGCCAGCAGTTTCGACAGGGGGCGAGGGGGGAACACTGAAGCTTTCTTT	CASSFDRGRGGNTEAFF
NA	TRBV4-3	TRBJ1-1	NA	TGCGCCAGCAGCCAAGCCTCCCTTGGAAAAAACACTGAAGCTTTCTTT	CASSQASLGKNTEAFF
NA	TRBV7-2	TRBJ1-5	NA	TGTGCCAGCAGCTTCGATTCGGGGTCCACGCAGCCCCAGCATTTT	CASSFDSGSTQPQHF
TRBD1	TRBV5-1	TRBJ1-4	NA	TGCGCCAGCACCCCGACAGGGGTTAATGAAAAACTGTTTTTT	CASTPTGVNEKLFF
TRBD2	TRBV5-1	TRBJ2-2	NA	TGCGCCAGCAGCACCAGCATAGCGGGGGGCACCGGGGAGCTGTTTTTT	CASSTSIAGGTGELFF
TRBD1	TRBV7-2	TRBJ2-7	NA	TGTGCCAGCACCCTCGGACAGGTCTACGAGCAGTACTTC	CASTLGQVYEQYF
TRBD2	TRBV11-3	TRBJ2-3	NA	TGTGCCAGCAGCTTAGGTCTAGCGGGAGACACAGATACGCAGTATTTT	CASSLGLAGDTDTQYF
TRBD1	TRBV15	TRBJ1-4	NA	TGTGCCACCAGCAGAGCTAGTACAGGGGAGGCAACTAATGAAAAACTGTTTTTT	CATSRASTGEATNEKLFF
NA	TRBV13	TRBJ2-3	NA	TGTGCCAGCACTACCAACTACGACCCGATGTTGGCGCAGTATTTT	CASTTNYDPMLAQYF
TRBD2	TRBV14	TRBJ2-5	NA	TGTGCCAGCAGCTCCCCGGGACTAGCGGTACAAGAGACCCAGTACTTC	CASSSPGLAVQETQYF
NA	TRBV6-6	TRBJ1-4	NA	TGTGCCAGCAGTTACTCCAGGGTCAACGAAAAACTGTTTTTT	CASSYSRVNEKLFF
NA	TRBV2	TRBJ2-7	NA	TGTGCCATCACCTTGGAACAGGAGAGTTTTTACGAGCAGTACTTC	CAITLEQESFYEQYF
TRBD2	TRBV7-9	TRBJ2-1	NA	TGTGCCAGCAGCCCCACTAGCGATGAGCAGTTCTTC	CASSPTSDEQFF
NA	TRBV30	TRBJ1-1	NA	TGTGCCTGTACCTGGGGGCAGGGAGTAGCTGAAGCTTTCTTT	CACTWGQGVAEAFF
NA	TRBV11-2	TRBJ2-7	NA	TGTGCCAGCAGCTTAGGATGGGGATCGTCCTACGAGCAGTACTTC	CASSLGWGSSYEQYF
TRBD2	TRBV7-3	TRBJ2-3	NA	TGTGCCAGCAGCTTAAGTAGCGGGGGGCCCCCAGCGGATACGCAGTATTTT	CASSLSSGGPPADTQYF
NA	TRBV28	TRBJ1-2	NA	TGTGCCAGCACTCAAACCTCGCGCGCTTCCTTCTATGGCTACACCTTC	CASTQTSRASFYGYTF
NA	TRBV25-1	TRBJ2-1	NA	TGTGCCAGCAGTGAGGACAGCCCCCCAAGTGAGCAGTTCTTC	CASSEDSPPSEQFF
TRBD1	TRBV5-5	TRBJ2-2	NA	TGTGCCAGCAGCTCCGAATGGACAGGGATAACGAACACCGGGGAGCTGTTTTTT	CASSSEWTGITNTGELFF
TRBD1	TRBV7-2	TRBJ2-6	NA	TGTGCCAGCAGCGCGCACAGGGGACGATCTGGGGCCAACGTCCTGACTTTC	CASSAHRGRSGANVLTF
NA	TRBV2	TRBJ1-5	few	TGTGCCAGCAGTTTCGGGGGGGCCAATCAGCCCCAGCATTTT	CASSFGGANQPQHF
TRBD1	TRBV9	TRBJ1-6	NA	TGTGCCAGCAACTCGGACAGGGGAAACTCACCCCTCCACTTT	CASNSDRGNSPLHF
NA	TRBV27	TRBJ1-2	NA	TGTGCCAGCAGTTTTGGGGGTAGCTACACCTTC	CASSFGGSYTF
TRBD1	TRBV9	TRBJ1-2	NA	TGTGCCAGCAGCGTACGGACAGGGGCCGGCTACACCTTC	CASSVRTGAGYTF
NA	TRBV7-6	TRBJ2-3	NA	TGTGCCAGCAGCCCCCGACTAGTGGGGGATACGCAGTATTTT	CASSPRLVGDTQYF
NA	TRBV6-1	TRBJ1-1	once	TGTGCCAGCAGCGTAAGACCCGACGGGAACACTGAAGCTTTCTTT	CASSVRPDGNTEAFF
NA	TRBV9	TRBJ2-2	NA	TGTGCCAGCAGCGTATCCGGGGTGAACACCGGGGAGCTGTTTTTT	CASSVSGVNTGELFF
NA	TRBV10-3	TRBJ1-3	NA	TGTGCCACTAAGGACAGCTCTGGAAACACCATATATTTT	CATKDSSGNTIYF